This T cell receptor beta chain was found in a study of blood T cell repertoires in COVID-19. Study-level information: Samples representing acute and convalescent COVID-19 were sourced from the United States, Italy and Spain. Sources were T cells, B-cell-depleted T cells, or PBMCs; the material itself was cDNA or gDNA.

Authors' processing steps: Reference gene primer amplification gave estimated nucleated cell counts. TCRdb's table, derived via immunoSEQ multiplex PCR, lists solely in-frame clones and lacks some. V, J and clone size were drawn from that table, and D and trimming were deduced from the DNA. The sample consists of 90,000 to 100,000 clones, 65% to 85% of them appearing once. Germline CDR1 is SGHDT and CDR2 is YYEEEE. CDR3 length: 16 amino acids. Unmatched junction bases numbered 13, after V lost 4 bases and J lost 5 bases. This sequence was found in a man between 65 and 85 years old with active or convalescent COVID-19. Material for sequencing was peripheral blood. This chain links TRBV5-6 with TRBJ2-3, with TRBD1 identical over 7 bases. The CDR3 loop is CASSILTGTEGDTQYF. The CDR3 DNA reads as TGTGCCAGCAGCATCCTGACCGGGACAGAGGGAGATACGCAGTATTTT.